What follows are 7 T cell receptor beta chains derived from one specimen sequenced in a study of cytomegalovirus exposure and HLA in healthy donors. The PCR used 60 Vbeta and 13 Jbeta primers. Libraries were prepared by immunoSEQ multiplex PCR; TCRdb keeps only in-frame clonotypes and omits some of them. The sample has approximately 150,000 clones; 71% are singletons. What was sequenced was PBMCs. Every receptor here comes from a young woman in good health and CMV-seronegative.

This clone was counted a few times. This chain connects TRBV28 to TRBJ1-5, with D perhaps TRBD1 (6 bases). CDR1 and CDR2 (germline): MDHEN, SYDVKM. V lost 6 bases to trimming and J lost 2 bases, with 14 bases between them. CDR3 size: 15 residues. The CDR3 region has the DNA TGTGCCAGCAGCTCCTCGGGACAAGGCAATCAGCCCCAGCATTTT. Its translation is CASSSSGQGNQPQHF.

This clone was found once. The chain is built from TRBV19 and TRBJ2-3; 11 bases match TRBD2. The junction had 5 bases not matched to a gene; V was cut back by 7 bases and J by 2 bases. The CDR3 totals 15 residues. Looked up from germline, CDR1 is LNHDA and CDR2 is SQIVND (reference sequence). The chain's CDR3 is CASTTSGTFTDTQYF. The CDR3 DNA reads TGTGCCAGTACGACTAGCGGGACTTTCACAGATACGCAGTATTTT.

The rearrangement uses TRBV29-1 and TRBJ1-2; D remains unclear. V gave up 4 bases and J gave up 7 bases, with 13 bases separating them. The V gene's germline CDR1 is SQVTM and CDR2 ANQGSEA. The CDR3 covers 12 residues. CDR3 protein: CSVVEGSAGYTF. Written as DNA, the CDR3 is TGCAGCGTTGTGGAGGGTTCAGCTGGCTACACCTTC.

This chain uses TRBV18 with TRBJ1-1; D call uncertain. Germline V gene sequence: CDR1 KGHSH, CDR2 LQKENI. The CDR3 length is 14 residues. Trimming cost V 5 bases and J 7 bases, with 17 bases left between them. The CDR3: CASSDTGFGNEAFF. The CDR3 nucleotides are TGTGCCAGCTCAGATACGGGGTTCGGGAATGAAGCTTTCTTT. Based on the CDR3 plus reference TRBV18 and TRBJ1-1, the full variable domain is NAGVMQNPRHLVRRRGQEARLRCSPMKGHSHVYWYRQLPEEGLKFMVYLQKENIIDESGMPKERFSAEFPKEGPSILRIQQVVRGDSAAYFCASSDTGFGNEAFFGQGTRLTVV.

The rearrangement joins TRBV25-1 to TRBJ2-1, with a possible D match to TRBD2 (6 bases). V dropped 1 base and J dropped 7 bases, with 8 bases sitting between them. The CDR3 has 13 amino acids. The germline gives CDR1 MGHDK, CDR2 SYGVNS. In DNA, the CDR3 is TGTGCCAGCAGTGAATTTGGAGGGAATGAGCAGTTCTTC. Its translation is CASSEFGGNEQFF.

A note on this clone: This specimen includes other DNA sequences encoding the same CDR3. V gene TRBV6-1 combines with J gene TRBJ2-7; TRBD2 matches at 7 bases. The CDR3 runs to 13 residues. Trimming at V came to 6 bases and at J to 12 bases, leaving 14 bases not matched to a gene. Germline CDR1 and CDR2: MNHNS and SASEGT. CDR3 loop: CASRERDQGMAYF. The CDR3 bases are TGTGCCAGCAGGGAGCGGGACCAAGGGATGGCGTACTTC.

The CDR3 DNA sequence: TGTGCCTGGAGTGAGGGACAGGGGATACAGCCCCAGCATTTT. This sequence encodes CAWSEGQGIQPQHF. The V gene is TRBV30, the J gene TRBJ1-5, with TRBD1 matching over 10 bases. Trimming took 1 base from V and 7 from J; bases not matched to a gene: 4. This CDR3 contains 14 residues. Germline V gene sequence: CDR1 GTSNPN, CDR2 SVGIG (reference sequence).